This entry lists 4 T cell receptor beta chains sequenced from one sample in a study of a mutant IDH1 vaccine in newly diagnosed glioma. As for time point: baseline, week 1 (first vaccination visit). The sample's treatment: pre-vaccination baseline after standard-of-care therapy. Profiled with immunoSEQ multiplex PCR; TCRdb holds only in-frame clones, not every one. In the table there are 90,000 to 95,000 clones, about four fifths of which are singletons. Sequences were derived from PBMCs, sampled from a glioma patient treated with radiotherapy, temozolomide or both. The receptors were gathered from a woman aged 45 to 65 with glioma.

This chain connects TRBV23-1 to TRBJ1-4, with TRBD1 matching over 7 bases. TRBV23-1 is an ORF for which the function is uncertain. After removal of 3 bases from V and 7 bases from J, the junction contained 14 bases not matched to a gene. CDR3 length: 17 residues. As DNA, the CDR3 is TGCGCCAGCAGTCAGTGCGAACAGGGGAAAGGGAGTGAAAAACTGTTTTTT. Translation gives CASSQCEQGKGSEKLFF.

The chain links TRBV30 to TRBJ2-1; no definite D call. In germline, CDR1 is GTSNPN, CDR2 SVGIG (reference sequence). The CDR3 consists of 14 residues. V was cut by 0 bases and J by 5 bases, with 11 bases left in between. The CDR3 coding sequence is TGTGCCTGGAGTGTTGATGACACCCACAATGAGCAGTTCTTC. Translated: CAWSVDDTHNEQFF. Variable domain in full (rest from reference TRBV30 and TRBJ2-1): SQTIHQWPATLVQPVGSPLSLECTVEGTSNPNLYWYRQAAGRGLQLLFYSVGIGQISSEVPQNLSASRPQDRQFILSSKKLLLSDSGFYLCAWSVDDTHNEQFFGPGTRLTVL.

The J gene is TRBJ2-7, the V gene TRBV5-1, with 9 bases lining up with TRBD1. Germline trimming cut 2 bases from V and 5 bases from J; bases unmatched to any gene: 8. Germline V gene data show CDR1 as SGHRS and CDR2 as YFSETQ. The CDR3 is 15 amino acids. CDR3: CASSFSPGQGNEQYF. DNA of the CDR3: TGCGCCAGCAGCTTTTCGCCGGGACAGGGTAACGAGCAGTACTTC.

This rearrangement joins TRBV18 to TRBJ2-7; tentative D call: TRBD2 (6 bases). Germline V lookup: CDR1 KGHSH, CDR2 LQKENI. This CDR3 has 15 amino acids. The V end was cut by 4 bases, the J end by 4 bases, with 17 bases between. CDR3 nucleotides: TGTGCCAGCTCACTGGGAGGAGGGGAGACTTACGAGCAGTACTTC. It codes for CASSLGGGETYEQYF.